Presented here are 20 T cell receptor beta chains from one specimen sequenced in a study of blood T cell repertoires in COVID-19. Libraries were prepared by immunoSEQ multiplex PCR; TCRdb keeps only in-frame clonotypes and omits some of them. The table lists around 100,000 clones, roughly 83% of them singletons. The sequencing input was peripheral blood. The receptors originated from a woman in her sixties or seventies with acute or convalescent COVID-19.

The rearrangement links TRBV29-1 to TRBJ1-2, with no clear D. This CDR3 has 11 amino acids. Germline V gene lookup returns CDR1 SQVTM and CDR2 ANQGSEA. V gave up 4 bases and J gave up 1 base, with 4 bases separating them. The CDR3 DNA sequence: TGCAGCGTTGCACTTAACTATGGCTACACCTTC. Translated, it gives CSVALNYGYTF.

The CDR3 DNA sequence: TGCAGTGCGGAACGGGACTACGAGCAGTACTTC. As protein: CSAERDYEQYF. This chain connects TRBV20-1 to TRBJ2-7; TRBD2 is a possible D gene (5 bases). This CDR3 comprises 11 residues. CDR1 and CDR2 from the germline V gene are DFQATT and SNEGSKA (reference sequence). Trimming cost V 6 bases and J 3 bases, with 9 bases left between them.

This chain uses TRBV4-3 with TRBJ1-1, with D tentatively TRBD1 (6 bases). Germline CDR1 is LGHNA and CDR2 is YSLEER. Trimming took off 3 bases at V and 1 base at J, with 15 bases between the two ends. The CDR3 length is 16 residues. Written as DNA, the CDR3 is TGCGCCAGCAGCCAGAGGGCAAGGGGGAGGAACACTGAAGCTTTCTTT. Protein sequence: CASSQRARGRNTEAFF.

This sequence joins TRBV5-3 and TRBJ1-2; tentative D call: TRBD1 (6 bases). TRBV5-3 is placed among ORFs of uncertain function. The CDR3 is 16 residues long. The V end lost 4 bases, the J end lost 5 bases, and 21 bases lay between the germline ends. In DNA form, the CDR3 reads TGTGCCAGAAGCCTGACTAGCTCCGGGACACCTTATGGCTACACCTTC. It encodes CARSLTSSGTPYGYTF.

The CDR3, as DNA: TGTGCCAGCAGCCAAGTCGGAGGGAACAATCAGCCCCAGCATTTT. Translating gives CASSQVGGNNQPQHF. The chain carries TRBV14 and TRBJ1-5; no definite D call. This CDR3 comprises 15 residues. Germline CDR1 reads SGHDN; CDR2 reads FVKESK. V gave up 1 base and J gave up 3 bases, with 10 bases separating them.

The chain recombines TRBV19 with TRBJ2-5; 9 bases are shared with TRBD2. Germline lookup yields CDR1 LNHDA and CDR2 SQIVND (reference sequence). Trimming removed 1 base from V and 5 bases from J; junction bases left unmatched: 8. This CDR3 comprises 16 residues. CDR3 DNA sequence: TGTGCCAGTAGTATAGGCGGGGGGGCCGGATCGGAGACCCAGTACTTC. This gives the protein CASSIGGGAGSETQYF.

CDR3: CASSQETGVAAFF. CDR3 coding DNA: TGCGCCAGCAGCCAGGAAACAGGGGTCGCAGCTTTCTTT. This chain joins TRBV4-1 and TRBJ1-1; TRBD1 aligns across 7 bases. CDR3 length equals 13 residues. Looked up from germline, CDR1 is MGHRA and CDR2 is YSYEKL. J was trimmed by 10 bases and V by 3 bases; bases with no gene match: 8.

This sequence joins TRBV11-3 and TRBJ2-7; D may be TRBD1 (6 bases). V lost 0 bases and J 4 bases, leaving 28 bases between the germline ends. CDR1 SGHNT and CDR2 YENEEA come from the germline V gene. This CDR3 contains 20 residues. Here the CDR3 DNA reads TGTGCCAGCAGCTTAGAGGACTTTGGTCTCCCGGACAGCGCATCTTACGAGCAGTACTTC. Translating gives CASSLEDFGLPDSASYEQYF.

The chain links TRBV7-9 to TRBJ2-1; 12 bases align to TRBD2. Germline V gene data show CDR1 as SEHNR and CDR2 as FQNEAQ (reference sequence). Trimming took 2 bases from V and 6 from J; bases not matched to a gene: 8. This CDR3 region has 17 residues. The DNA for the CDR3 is TGTGCCAGCAGCTTAACGGCTAGCGGGGGGGCCGGCAATGAGCAGTTCTTC. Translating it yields CASSLTASGGAGNEQFF.

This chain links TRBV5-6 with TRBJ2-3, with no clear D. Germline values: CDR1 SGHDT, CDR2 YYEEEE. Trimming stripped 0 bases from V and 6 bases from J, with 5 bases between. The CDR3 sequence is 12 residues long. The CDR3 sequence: CASSLAHDTQYF. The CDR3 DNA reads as TGTGCCAGCAGCTTGGCCCATGATACGCAGTATTTT.

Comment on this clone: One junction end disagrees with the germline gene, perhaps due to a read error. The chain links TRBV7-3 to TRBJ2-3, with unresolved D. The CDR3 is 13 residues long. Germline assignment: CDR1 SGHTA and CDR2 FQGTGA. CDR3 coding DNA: TGTGCCAGCAGCTTAGAGAGCACAGATGCGCAGTATTTT. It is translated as CASSLESTDAQYF.

The CDR3 DNA follows: TGTGCCATCAGTGACGGGAGTAATGAAAAACTGTTTTTT. This codes for CAISDGSNEKLFF. The chain is built from TRBV10-3 and TRBJ1-4; D not certain. V shed 3 bases and J shed 4 bases, with 6 bases lying between them. The CDR3 runs 13 residues. Germline V gene data show CDR1 as ENHRY and CDR2 as SYGVKD.

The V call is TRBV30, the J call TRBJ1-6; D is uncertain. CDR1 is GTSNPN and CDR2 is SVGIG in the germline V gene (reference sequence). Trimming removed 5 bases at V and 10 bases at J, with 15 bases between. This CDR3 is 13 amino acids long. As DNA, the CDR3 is TGTGCCTGGGGGCCTCCACGACAATCACCCCTCCACTTT. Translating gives CAWGPPRQSPLHF. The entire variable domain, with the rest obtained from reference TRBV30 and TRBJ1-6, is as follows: SQTIHQWPATLVQPVGSPLSLECTVEGTSNPNLYWYRQAAGRGLQLLFYSVGIGQISSEVPQNLSASRPQDRQFILSSKKLLLSDSGFYLCAWGPPRQSPLHFGNGTRLTVT.

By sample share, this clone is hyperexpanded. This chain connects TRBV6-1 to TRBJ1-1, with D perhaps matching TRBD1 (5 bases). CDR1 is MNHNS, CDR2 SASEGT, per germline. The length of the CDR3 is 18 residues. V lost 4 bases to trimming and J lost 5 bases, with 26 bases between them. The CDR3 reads CASSGIRERPRGNTEAFF. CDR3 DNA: TGTGCCAGCAGTGGAATCCGGGAACGACCGCGGGGGAATACTGAAGCTTTCTTT.

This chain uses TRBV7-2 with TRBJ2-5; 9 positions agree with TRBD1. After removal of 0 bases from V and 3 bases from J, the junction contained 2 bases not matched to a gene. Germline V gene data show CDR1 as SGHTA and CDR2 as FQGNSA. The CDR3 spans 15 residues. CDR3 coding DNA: TGTGCCAGCAGCTTAGCTACAGGGGGCAAAGAGACCCAGTACTTC. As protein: CASSLATGGKETQYF.

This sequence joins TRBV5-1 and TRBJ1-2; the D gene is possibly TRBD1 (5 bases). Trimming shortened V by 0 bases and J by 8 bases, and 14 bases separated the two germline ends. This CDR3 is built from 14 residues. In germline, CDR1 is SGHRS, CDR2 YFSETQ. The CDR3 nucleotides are TGCGCCAGCAGCTTGGAGCCGGGGGTTGGAGGCTACACCTTC. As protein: CASSLEPGVGGYTF.

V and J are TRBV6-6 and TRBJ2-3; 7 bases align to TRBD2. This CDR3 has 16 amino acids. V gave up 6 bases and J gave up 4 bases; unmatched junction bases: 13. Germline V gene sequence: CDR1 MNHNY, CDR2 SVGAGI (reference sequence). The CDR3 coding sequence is TGTGCCAGCAGCTCCCGGACAAGGGCGGGGGCAGATACGCAGTATTTT. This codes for CASSSRTRAGADTQYF.

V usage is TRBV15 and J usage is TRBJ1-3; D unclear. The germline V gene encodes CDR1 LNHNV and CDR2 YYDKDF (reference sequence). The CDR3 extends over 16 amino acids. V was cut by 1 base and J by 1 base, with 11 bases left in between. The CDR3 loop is CATSRATAGSGNTIYF. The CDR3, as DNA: TGTGCCACCAGCAGAGCGACTGCTGGATCTGGAAACACCATATATTTT.

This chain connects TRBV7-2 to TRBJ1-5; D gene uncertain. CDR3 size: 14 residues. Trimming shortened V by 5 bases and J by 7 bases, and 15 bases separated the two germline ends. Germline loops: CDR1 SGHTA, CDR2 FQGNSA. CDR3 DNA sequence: TGTGCCAGCAGCATCTATCGGGGTGAACAGCCCCAGCATTTT. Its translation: CASSIYRGEQPQHF.

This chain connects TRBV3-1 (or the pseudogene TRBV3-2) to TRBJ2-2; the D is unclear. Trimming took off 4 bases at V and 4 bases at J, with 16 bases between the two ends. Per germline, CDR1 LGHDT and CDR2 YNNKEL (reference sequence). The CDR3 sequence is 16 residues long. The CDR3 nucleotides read TGTGCCAGCAGCCCTTATGGGCGAACCGGCACCGGGGAGCTGTTTTTT. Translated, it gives CASSPYGRTGTGELFF.